This T cell receptor beta chain originates from a study of T-cell memory formation after mild COVID-19. Study results and limitations: Whereas later expanders leaned CD4+, clones contracting day 15 to 85 showed a balanced CD4/CD8 makeup.

This clonotype is classed as medium-sized (0.01 to 0.1%). What it binds is unknown. The CDR3 spans 16 residues. Trimming at V came to 5 bases and at J to 2 bases, leaving 10 bases not matched to a gene. Employing constant-segment primers, 5'RACE generated TCR alpha and TCR beta cDNA libraries bearing sample barcodes and UMIs. TCRdb analysed the 5' RACE reads with MiXCR anew, one entry per CDR3 protein. The sample gives about 150,000 distinct CDR3 sequences, about 14% of which show up once; around 14% is in the top ten. The sequencing input was PBMCs or a T cell subset sorted from them (not recorded which). The TCR originated in an adult woman who had mild COVID-19 (a few samples of this study predate the infection). Cell type and time point are not known. The chain carries TRBV12-3 or TRBV12-4 and TRBJ2-3; 7 nucleotides match TRBD2. CDR3 sequence: CASSLFSAGDTDTQYF. The CDR3 DNA follows: TGTGCCAGCAGTCTTTTTTCGGCGGGGGACACAGATACGCAGTATTTT.